This T cell receptor beta chain was captured in a study of neoadjuvant anti-PD-1 for oral cavity cancer. The study, taken as a whole, reports: Treg/Th17 ratio rose with pretreatment blood and fell with post-treatment tumor TCRbeta clonality.

This CDR3 has 12 amino acids. Germline CDR1 reads MNHNY; CDR2 reads SVGAGI (reference sequence). Trimming stripped 2 bases from V and 8 bases from J, with 9 bases between. A word on this clone: As yet, its antigen is unknown.

Repertoires were generated with immunoSEQ multiplex PCR, while TCRdb's copy carries only in-frame clones and drops some. The sample lists 11,000 to 15,000 clones, roughly three quarters occurring once. The patients had HPV-negative, locally advanced oral cavity squamous cell carcinoma. Analysis of PBMCs was direct, with no culture step. The sample consisted of PBMCs, taken before nivolumab (anti-PD-1) treatment. The sequence derives from a person between 40 and 85 years old with oral cavity squamous cell carcinoma. The genes are TRBV6-6 and TRBJ1-2, with unresolved D. The chain's CDR3 is CASSYNDKGYTF. The CDR3, as DNA: TGTGCCAGCAGTTACAACGATAAGGGCTACACCTTC.